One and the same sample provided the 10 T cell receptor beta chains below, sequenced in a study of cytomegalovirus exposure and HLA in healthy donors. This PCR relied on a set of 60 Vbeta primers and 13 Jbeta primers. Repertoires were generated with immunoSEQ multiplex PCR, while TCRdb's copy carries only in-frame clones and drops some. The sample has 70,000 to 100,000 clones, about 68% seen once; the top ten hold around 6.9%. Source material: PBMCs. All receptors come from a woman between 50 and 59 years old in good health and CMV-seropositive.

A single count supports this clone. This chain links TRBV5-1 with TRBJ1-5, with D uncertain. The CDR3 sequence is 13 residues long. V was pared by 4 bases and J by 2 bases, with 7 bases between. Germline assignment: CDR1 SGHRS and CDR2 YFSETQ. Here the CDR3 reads CASSAEGNQPQHF. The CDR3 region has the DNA TGCGCCAGCAGCGCCGAGGGCAATCAGCCCCAGCATTTT.

The CDR3 is CASRAGTGGLSEAFF. The CDR3 DNA is TGTGCCAGCAGAGCGGGGACAGGGGGATTATCTGAAGCTTTCTTT. This chain joins TRBV7-9 and TRBJ1-1, with TRBD1 identical over 11 bases. The CDR3 contains 15 residues. Germline V lookup: CDR1 SEHNR, CDR2 FQNEAQ (reference sequence). V gave up 6 bases and J gave up 6 bases; unmatched junction bases: 9.

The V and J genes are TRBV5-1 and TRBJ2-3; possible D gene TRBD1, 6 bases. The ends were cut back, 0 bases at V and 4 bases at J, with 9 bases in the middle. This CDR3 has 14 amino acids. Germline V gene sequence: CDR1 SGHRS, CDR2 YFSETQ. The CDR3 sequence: CASSLAGAADTQYF. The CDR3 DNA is TGCGCCAGCAGCTTGGCAGGGGCCGCAGATACGCAGTATTTT.

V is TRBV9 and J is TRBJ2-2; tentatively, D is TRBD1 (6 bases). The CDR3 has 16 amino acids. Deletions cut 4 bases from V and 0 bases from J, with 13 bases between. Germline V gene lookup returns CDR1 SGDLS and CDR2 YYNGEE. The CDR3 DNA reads TGTGCCAGCAGCCGGTATTGGACAGCGAACACCGGGGAGCTGTTTTTT. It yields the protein CASSRYWTANTGELFF.

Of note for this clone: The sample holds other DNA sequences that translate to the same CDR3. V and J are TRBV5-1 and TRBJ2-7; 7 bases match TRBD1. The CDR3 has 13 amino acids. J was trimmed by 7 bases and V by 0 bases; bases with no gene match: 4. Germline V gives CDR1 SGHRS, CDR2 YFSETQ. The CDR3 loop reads CASSLDRGREQYF. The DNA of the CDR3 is TGCGCCAGCAGCTTGGACAGGGGAAGGGAGCAGTACTTC.

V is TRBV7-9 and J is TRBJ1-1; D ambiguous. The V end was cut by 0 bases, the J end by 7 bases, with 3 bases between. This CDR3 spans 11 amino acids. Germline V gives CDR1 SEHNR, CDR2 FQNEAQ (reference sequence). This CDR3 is CASSLAIEAFF. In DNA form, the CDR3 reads TGTGCCAGCAGCTTAGCCATTGAAGCTTTCTTT.

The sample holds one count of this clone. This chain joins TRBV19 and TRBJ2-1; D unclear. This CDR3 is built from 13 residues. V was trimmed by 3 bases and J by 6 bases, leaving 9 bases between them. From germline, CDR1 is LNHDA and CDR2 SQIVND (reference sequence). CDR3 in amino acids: CASSIELLNEQFF. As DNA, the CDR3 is TGTGCCAGTAGTATTGAACTTCTCAATGAGCAGTTCTTC.

The CDR3 loop reads CASSFQGQDTEAFF. The CDR3 DNA reads as TGCGCCAGCAGCTTCCAGGGGCAGGACACTGAAGCTTTCTTT. This chain uses TRBV5-1 with TRBJ1-1; D might be TRBD1 (6 bases). Trimming pared 2 bases from V and 3 bases from J, leaving 11 bases between. The CDR3 is 14 residues long. Per germline, CDR1 SGHRS and CDR2 YFSETQ.

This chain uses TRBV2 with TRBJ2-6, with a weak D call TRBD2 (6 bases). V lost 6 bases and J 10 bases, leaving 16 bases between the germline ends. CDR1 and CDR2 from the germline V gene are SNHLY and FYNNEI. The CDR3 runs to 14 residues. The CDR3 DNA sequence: TGTGCCAGCAGGGGACCGGGACTTTCGAACGTCCTGACTTTC. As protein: CASRGPGLSNVLTF.

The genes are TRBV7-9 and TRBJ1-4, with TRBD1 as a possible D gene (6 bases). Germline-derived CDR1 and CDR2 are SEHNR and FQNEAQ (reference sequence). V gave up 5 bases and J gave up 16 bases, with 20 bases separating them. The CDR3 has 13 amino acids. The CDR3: CASSPEDSQNRFF. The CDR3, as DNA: TGTGCCAGCAGCCCTGAGGACAGCCAAAACCGGTTTTTT.